The 32 T cell receptor beta chains below come from one sample, sequenced in a study of T cell repertoires in cytomegalovirus infection. MiXCR, run by TCRdb on the reads, gives a single entry per CDR3 protein. The sample has under 800,000 distinct CDR3 sequences; around 24% are singletons. Sample: CD8+ T cells from PBMCs. The receptors were sampled from a human donor in good health (CMV status not recorded). Some clones in this sample may be carry-over from other donors' samples.

The chain is built from TRBV7-6 and TRBJ2-1; 7 nucleotides agree with TRBD1. Trimming cost V 0 bases and J 6 bases; bases outside gene matches: 17. Germline CDR1 and CDR2: SGHVS and FNYEAQ. The CDR3 extends over 19 amino acids. CDR3 protein: CASSLAGDREPSTSNEQFF. The DNA for the CDR3 is TGTGCCAGCAGCTTAGCTGGAGACAGGGAACCCTCAACTTCCAATGAGCAGTTCTTC. The full variable domain, its missing parts supplied by reference TRBV7-6 and TRBJ2-1, is GAGVSQSPRYKVTKRGQDVALRCDPISGHVSLYWYRQALGQGPEFLTYFNYEAQQDKSGLPNDRFSAERPEGSISTLTIQRTEQRDSAMYRCASSLAGDREPSTSNEQFFGPGTRLTVL.

This clonotype was found many times. The chain uses TRBV7-2 and TRBJ2-7; 9 positions agree with TRBD2. The V and J ends lost 9 bases and 3 bases, in that order; junction bases with no gene match: 12. The CDR3 is 15 residues long. Germline V gives CDR1 SGHTA, CDR2 FQGNSA. CDR3 DNA sequence: TGTGCCAGTTTAGGGTCGGGACTAGCAAGCTACGAGCAGTACTTC. Translated: CASLGSGLASYEQYF.

This clonotype was seen a few times. A read error may account for a junction end that differs from germline. The chain has TRBV28 and TRBJ2-1; a weak D match, TRBD1 (5 bases). The CDR3 has 16 amino acids. Germline lookup yields CDR1 MDHEN and CDR2 SYDVKM. The CDR3 DNA reads TGTGCCAGCAGTCCTCAACGACAGCCCTCCTACAATGGGCAGTTCTTC. Protein product: CASSPQRQPSYNGQFF.

A note on this clonotype: A clone one base away is much larger, so this may be a read error. DNA of the CDR3: TGTGCCAGCAGCGCCGGGACAGGGGCTTACAATGAGCAGTTCTTC. Translation: CASSAGTGAYNEQFF. The chain employs TRBV5-3 and TRBJ2-1, with 10 bases aligning to TRBD1. TRBV5-3 belongs to the ORF category, with a function that is uncertain. This CDR3 is 15 amino acids long. J was trimmed by 4 bases and V by 8 bases; bases with no gene match: 9.

The sample holds a few counts of this clonotype. V is TRBV10-3 and J is TRBJ2-7, with D possibly matching TRBD1 (5 bases). The CDR3 runs 14 residues. Germline CDR1 ENHRY, CDR2 SYGVKD. Between the trimmed V and J ends, which lost 8 bases and 5 bases, there was a span of 19 bases. The chain's CDR3 is CAIGSRQGTHEQYF. The CDR3 DNA follows: TGTGCCATCGGAAGTCGGCAGGGAACCCACGAGCAGTACTTC.

This clonotype was observed at least ten times. The chain couples TRBV5-6 to TRBJ2-5; D is possibly TRBD1 (6 bases). The CDR3 runs to 14 residues. Trimming shortened V by 3 bases and J by 5 bases, and 14 bases separated the two germline ends. Germline V CDR1 and CDR2: SGHDT, YYEEEE. CDR3: CASSSDRPGETQYF. In DNA form, the CDR3 reads TGTGCCAGCAGCTCCGACAGGCCCGGGGAGACCCAGTACTTC.

This clonotype has a count of ten or more. This chain links TRBV14 with TRBJ2-1, with D unresolved. Per the germline V gene, CDR1 is SGHDN and CDR2 is FVKESK. Trimming removed 0 bases at V and 6 bases at J, with 6 bases between. There are 13 residues in the CDR3. The CDR3 region is CASSQEPTNEQFF. In DNA form, the CDR3 reads TGTGCCAGCAGCCAAGAGCCCACCAATGAGCAGTTCTTC.

This chain uses TRBV19 with TRBJ1-1, with D maybe TRBD1 (6 bases). Trimming shortened V by 3 bases and J by 5 bases, and 16 bases separated the two germline ends. CDR1 and CDR2 from the germline V gene are LNHDA and SQIVND (reference sequence). This CDR3 spans 15 amino acids. The CDR3 coding sequence is TGTGCCAGTAGTATGACGCCGGGGGCGGGAACTGAAGCTTTCTTT. Translating gives CASSMTPGAGTEAFF.

A few counts support this clonotype. The chain employs TRBV7-2 and TRBJ1-1; D perhaps matches TRBD1 (5 bases). V was shortened by 4 bases and J by 8 bases, with 17 bases between the two germline ends. Germline V gives CDR1 SGHTA, CDR2 FQGNSA. The CDR3 runs to 14 residues. CDR3 protein: CASSSFEWAGEAFF. DNA for the CDR3: TGTGCCAGCAGCTCCTTCGAGTGGGCAGGGGAAGCTTTCTTT.

This clonotype was detected a few times. This rearrangement joins TRBV5-5 to TRBJ2-2, with a tentative D call TRBD1 (6 bases). Germline-derived CDR1 and CDR2 are SGHKS and YYEKEE (reference sequence). The CDR3 runs 18 residues. V lost 0 bases to trimming and J lost 6 bases, with 21 bases between them. CDR3 coding DNA: TGTGCCAGCAGCTTGGCCTCGGGGCAGGGGTATTATCCCGGGGAGCTGTTTTTT. Translating it yields CASSLASGQGYYPGELFF.

A remark on this clonotype: A much larger clone lies a single base off, so this may be a read error. This rearrangement joins TRBV19 to TRBJ1-2; maybe TRBD1 (5 bases). There are 15 residues in the CDR3. Trimming took off 5 bases at V and 8 bases at J, with 21 bases between the two ends. Germline V gene sequence: CDR1 LNHDA, CDR2 SQIVND (reference sequence). This CDR3 is CASSGIGTPGEGYTF. Here the CDR3 DNA reads TGTGCCAGTAGTGGAATCGGGACTCCCGGAGAGGGCTACACCTTC.

This clonotype was recorded many times. The chain recombines TRBV7-2 with TRBJ2-2; 9 nucleotides match TRBD1. V was pared by 3 bases and J by 6 bases, with 5 bases of the junction left unmatched. Germline V gene data show CDR1 as SGHTA and CDR2 as FQGNSA. The CDR3 contains 15 residues. This CDR3 is CASSFRTGVAGELFF. Written as DNA, the CDR3 is TGTGCCAGCAGCTTCCGGACAGGGGTGGCCGGGGAGCTGTTTTTT.

This clonotype was picked up a small number of times. V usage is TRBV6-5 and J usage is TRBJ2-2; the D gene is possibly TRBD1 (6 bases). V lost 5 bases and J 6 bases, leaving 13 bases between the germline ends. Germline values: CDR1 MNHEY, CDR2 SVGAGI. The CDR3 extends over 14 amino acids. The CDR3 is CASSLIGGSGELFF. In DNA, the CDR3 is TGTGCCAGCAGTCTGATAGGGGGTTCCGGGGAGCTGTTTTTT.

The chain couples TRBV10-3 to TRBJ1-2, with 11 nucleotides matching TRBD1. The V gene's germline CDR1 is ENHRY and CDR2 SYGVKD. Germline trimming cut 9 bases from V and 2 bases from J; bases unmatched to any gene: 8. The CDR3 is 15 amino acids. In DNA form, the CDR3 reads TGTGCCATTCTACTAGGACAGGGGGCAAACTATGGCTACACCTTC. It is translated as CAILLGQGANYGYTF.

Notes on this clonotype: Germline and junction disagree at one end, which may indicate a read error. V and J are TRBV13 and TRBJ2-2; perhaps D is TRBD1 or TRBD2 (5 bases each). Germline CDR1 and CDR2: PRHDT and FYEKMQ (reference sequence). The CDR3 has 19 amino acids. Here the CDR3 reads CASGLPHRRRDLNTGELFF. The CDR3 DNA reads as TGTGCCAGCGGCTTACCCCACAGGAGACGGGATCTGAACACCGGGGAGCTGTTTTTT. Full variable domain (remainder filled in from reference TRBV13 and TRBJ2-2): AAGVIQSPRHLIKEKRETATLKCYPIPRHDTVYWYQQGPGQDPQFLISFYEKMQSDKGSIPDRFSAQQFSDYHSELNMSSLELGDSALYFCASGLPHRRRDLNTGELFFGEGSRLTVL.

J is TRBJ2-1 and V is TRBV20-1; no firm D call. The CDR3 is made up of 12 amino acids. Trimming removed 4 bases from V and 8 bases from J, with 12 bases in between. Looked up from germline, CDR1 is DFQATT and CDR2 is SNEGSKA (reference sequence). Written as DNA, the CDR3 is TGCAGTGCTAACGAAGTTCGAGATGAGCAGTTCTTC. It yields the protein CSANEVRDEQFF.

This clonotype has ten or more counts. The chain has TRBV6-2 or TRBV6-3 and TRBJ2-1, with TRBD2 as a possible D gene (7 bases). This CDR3 region has 14 residues. Trimming took 0 bases from V and 12 from J, leaving 15 bases between them. Per germline, CDR1 MNHEY and CDR2 SVGEGT. CDR3 sequence reads: CASSYSGGGRLQFF. CDR3 sequence (DNA): TGTGCCAGCAGTTACTCGGGGGGGGGCCGGTTGCAGTTCTTC.

This clonotype was picked up many times. The chain carries TRBV10-3 and TRBJ2-2, with D perhaps assigned TRBD1 or TRBD2 (5 bases each). CDR3 length: 15 amino acids. Trimming shortened V by 3 bases and J by 3 bases, and 11 bases separated the two germline ends. Germline V gene lookup returns CDR1 ENHRY and CDR2 SYGVKD. The CDR3 region has the DNA TGTGCCATCAGTGATGTAGGGGACCACACCGGGGAGCTGTTTTTT. Translation: CAISDVGDHTGELFF.

This clonotype appeared many times. The V call is TRBV7-8, the J call TRBJ2-1, with TRBD2 matching over 11 bases. The CDR3 runs 16 residues. Losses at the gene ends were 0 bases for V and 4 bases for J; bases not matched to a gene: 2. Germline CDR1 is SGHVS and CDR2 is FQNEAQ. CDR3 protein: CASSLASSGGYNEQFF. As DNA, the CDR3 is TGTGCCAGCAGCTTAGCATCTAGCGGGGGGTACAATGAGCAGTTCTTC.

This rearrangement joins TRBV29-1 to TRBJ2-7; D gene unclear. In germline, CDR1 is SQVTM, CDR2 ANQGSEA. This CDR3 is 11 amino acids long. Trimming pared 4 bases from V and 1 base from J, leaving 5 bases between. The CDR3 region is CSVGPSYEQYF. In DNA form, the CDR3 reads TGCAGCGTTGGGCCATCCTACGAGCAGTACTTC.

This clonotype was counted only a few times. V and J are TRBV6-2 or TRBV6-3 and TRBJ2-1; 7 bases fit TRBD2. The CDR3 consists of 13 residues. CDR1 and CDR2 from the germline V gene are MNHEY and SVGEGT. J lost 1 base, V lost 10 bases, and 4 bases had no gene match. As DNA, the CDR3 is TGTGCCATTGCGGGGGATTCCTACAATGAGCAGTTCTTC. Residues: CAIAGDSYNEQFF.

The V and J genes are TRBV7-9 and TRBJ1-2; the D gene is possibly TRBD1 (6 bases). Germline values: CDR1 SEHNR, CDR2 FQNEAQ (reference sequence). The CDR3 is made up of 15 amino acids. With 11 bases removed from V and 2 bases from J, the gap between germline ends came to 21 bases. The CDR3 DNA reads as TGTGCCGGTGAGTTCCAGGGGATAAGGAACTATGGCTACACCTTC. This translates into CAGEFQGIRNYGYTF.

The chain carries TRBV7-9 and TRBJ2-5; D gene ambiguous. V was clipped by 5 bases and J by 6 bases, with 10 bases between them. Germline assignment: CDR1 SEHNR and CDR2 FQNEAQ (reference sequence). The CDR3 spans 12 residues. The CDR3 here is CASSLGMKTQYF. The CDR3 DNA sequence: TGTGCCAGCAGCCTAGGGATGAAGACCCAGTACTTC.

The chain couples TRBV28 to TRBJ2-1, with TRBD2 matching 8 bases. J gave up 7 bases and V 6 bases, and 20 bases lay outside the gene matches. The CDR3 consists of 18 residues. Germline loops: CDR1 MDHEN, CDR2 SYDVKM. The CDR3 DNA follows: TGTGCCAGCAGACCCACCATCAGACTAGCGATCCGTGGGAATGAGCAGTTCTTC. The encoded protein is CASRPTIRLAIRGNEQFF.

This clonotype occurred a few times. The chain couples TRBV20-1 to TRBJ1-1; D is possibly TRBD1 (5 bases). V lost 0 bases to trimming and J lost 1 base, with 15 bases between them. CDR1 is DFQATT and CDR2 is SNEGSKA in the germline V gene (reference sequence). The CDR3 runs to 16 residues. The CDR3 loop is CSARDRGWAWNTEAFF. CDR3 bases: TGCAGTGCTAGAGATAGGGGCTGGGCTTGGAACACTGAAGCTTTCTTT.

There are many counts of this clonotype. The rearrangement joins TRBV28 to TRBJ2-1; D possibly matches TRBD1 or TRBD2 (5 bases each). Germline assignment: CDR1 MDHEN and CDR2 SYDVKM. The V and J ends lost 5 bases and 9 bases respectively, with 17 bases between them. The CDR3 sequence is 14 residues long. The CDR3 DNA reads TGTGCCAGCAGTCCAGGGACGGTCGTAAGTGAGCAGTTCTTC. It codes for CASSPGTVVSEQFF.

The CDR3 loop reads CASSLAVSGGPHSTDTQYF. CDR3 coding DNA: TGTGCCAGCAGCTTGGCTGTTAGCGGGGGGCCACATAGCACAGATACGCAGTATTTT. The chain is built from TRBV5-4 and TRBJ2-3; 10 bases line up with TRBD2. This CDR3 comprises 19 residues. Germline V gene sequence: CDR1 SGHNT, CDR2 YYREEE (reference sequence). The junction had 10 bases not matched to a gene; V was cut back by 0 bases and J by 0 bases.

This clonotype showed up many times. The genes are TRBV4-1 and TRBJ1-1; unclear D gene. V was pared by 0 bases and J by 0 bases, with 5 bases between. This CDR3 has 14 amino acids. Germline values: CDR1 MGHRA, CDR2 YSYEKL. The CDR3 loop reads CASSQDPVNTEAFF. CDR3 coding DNA: TGCGCCAGCAGCCAAGATCCAGTGAACACTGAAGCTTTCTTT.

The sample holds many counts of this clonotype. The chain employs TRBV14 and TRBJ1-1; no definite D call. The germline gives CDR1 SGHDN, CDR2 FVKESK. V was clipped by 4 bases and J by 2 bases, with 11 bases between them. The CDR3 has 14 amino acids. In DNA, the CDR3 is TGTGCCAGCAGCCTTCGTCGAGGAAACACTGAAGCTTTCTTT. Translated: CASSLRRGNTEAFF.

The V gene is TRBV29-1, the J gene TRBJ1-1; D call uncertain. This CDR3 has 11 amino acids. V shed 5 bases and J shed 5 bases, with 9 bases lying between them. Germline V lookup: CDR1 SQVTM, CDR2 ANQGSEA. The CDR3 DNA is TGCAGCGTTCTGGGAAGGACTGAAGCTTTCTTT. Its protein product is CSVLGRTEAFF.

The gene calls are TRBV5-6 and TRBJ2-7, with 8 nucleotides matching TRBD1. Germline CDR1 and CDR2: SGHDT and YYEEEE. There are 14 residues in the CDR3. V shed 9 bases, J shed 5 bases, and the junction held 13 bases outside the gene matches. The CDR3, as DNA: TGTGCCAACAGTATGGGGTACAGGGGGGACGAGCAGTACTTC. Its protein is CANSMGYRGDEQYF.

The chain carries TRBV10-1 and TRBJ1-1; TRBD1 agrees at 7 bases. The V gene's germline CDR1 is WNHNN and CDR2 SYGVQD (reference sequence). After removal of 8 bases from V and 0 bases from J, the junction contained 12 bases not matched to a gene. The CDR3 sequence is 16 residues long. CDR3 nucleotides: TGCGCCAGCCCCTTAAGTCCCAGGGGGATGAACACTGAAGCTTTCTTT. Translating it yields CASPLSPRGMNTEAFF.